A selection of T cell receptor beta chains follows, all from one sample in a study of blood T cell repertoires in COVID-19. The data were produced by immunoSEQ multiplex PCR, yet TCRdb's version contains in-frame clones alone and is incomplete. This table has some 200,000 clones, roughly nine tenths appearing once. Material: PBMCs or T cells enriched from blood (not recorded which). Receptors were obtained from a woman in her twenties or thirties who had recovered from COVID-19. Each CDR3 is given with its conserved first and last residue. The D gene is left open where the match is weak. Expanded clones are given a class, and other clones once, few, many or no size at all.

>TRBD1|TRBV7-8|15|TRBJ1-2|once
CASSSDRDEIYGYTF
TGTGCCAGCAGCTCCGACAGGGATGAAATCTATGGCTACACCTTC
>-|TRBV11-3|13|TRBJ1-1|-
CASSPGGGTEAFF
TGTGCCAGCAGCCCCGGGGGTGGAACTGAAGCTTTCTTT
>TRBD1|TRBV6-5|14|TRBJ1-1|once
CASSRTGGNTEAFF
TGTGCCAGCAGCAGGACAGGGGGAAACACTGAAGCTTTCTTT
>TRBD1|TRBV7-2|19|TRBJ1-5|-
CASSRGKQGGLGSNQPQHF
TGTGCCAGCAGCCGGGGAAAGCAGGGGGGCTTAGGTAGCAATCAGCCCCAGCATTTT
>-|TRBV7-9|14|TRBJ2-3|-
CASISTPYTDTQYF
TGTGCCAGCATATCCACCCCCTACACAGATACGCAGTATTTT
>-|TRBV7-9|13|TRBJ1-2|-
CASSQQGPYGYTF
TGTGCCAGCAGCCAACAGGGCCCCTATGGCTACACCTTC
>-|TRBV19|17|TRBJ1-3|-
CASSTDNDRFSGNTIYF
TGTGCCAGTAGTACAGACAACGACAGGTTCTCTGGAAACACCATATATTTT
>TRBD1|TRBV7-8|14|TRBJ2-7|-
CASSSGQGYYEQYF
TGTGCCAGCAGCTCCGGACAGGGATACTACGAGCAGTACTTC
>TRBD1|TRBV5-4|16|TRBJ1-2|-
CASSRSGTGGTYGYTF
TGTGCCAGCAGCCGTTCCGGGACAGGGGGAACTTATGGCTACACCTTC
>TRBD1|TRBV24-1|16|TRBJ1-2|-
CATSDSDRDFGYGYTF
TGTGCCACCAGTGACTCTGACAGGGACTTCGGCTATGGCTACACCTTC
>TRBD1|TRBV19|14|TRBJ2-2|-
CASSFTGVGGELFF
TGTGCCAGTAGTTTTACAGGGGTGGGCGGGGAGCTGTTTTTT
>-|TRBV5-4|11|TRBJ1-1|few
CASSSNTEAFF
TGTGCCAGCAGCTCTAACACTGAAGCTTTCTTT
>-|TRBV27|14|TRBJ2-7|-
CASSWPGARGEQYF
TGTGCCAGCAGTTGGCCCGGGGCCCGGGGGGAGCAGTACTTC
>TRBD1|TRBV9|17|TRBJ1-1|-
CASSVGDRSFMNTEAFF
TGTGCCAGCAGCGTAGGGGACAGATCCTTTATGAACACTGAAGCTTTCTTT
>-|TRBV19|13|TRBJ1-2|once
CASSMGHPYGYTF
TGTGCCAGTAGTATGGGCCACCCGTATGGCTACACCTTC
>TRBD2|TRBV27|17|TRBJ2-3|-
CASLGLAGGPGTDTQYF
TGTGCCAGCCTCGGACTAGCGGGAGGGCCGGGCACAGATACGCAGTATTTT
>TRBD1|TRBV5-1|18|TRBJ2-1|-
CASSLAGNAGQGRNEQFF
TGCGCCAGCAGCTTGGCGGGAAATGCGGGACAGGGGAGAAATGAGCAGTTCTTC
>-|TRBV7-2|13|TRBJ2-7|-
CASSLGREDEQYF
TGTGCCAGCAGCTTAGGTCGAGAGGACGAGCAGTACTTC
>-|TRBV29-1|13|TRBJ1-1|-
CSVEGGAYTEAFF
TGCAGCGTTGAAGGTGGAGCCTACACTGAAGCTTTCTTT
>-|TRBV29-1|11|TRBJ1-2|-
CSVEHDYGYTF
TGCAGCGTTGAACATGACTATGGCTACACCTTC
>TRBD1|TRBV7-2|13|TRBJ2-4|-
CASSLRQGGIQYF
TGTGCCAGCAGCTTAAGACAGGGTGGTATTCAGTACTTC
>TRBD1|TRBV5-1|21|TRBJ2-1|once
CASSLGDRGFRSGRVEYEQFF
TGCGCCAGCAGCTTGGGGGACAGGGGATTTAGGAGCGGGAGAGTGGAATATGAGCAGTTCTTC
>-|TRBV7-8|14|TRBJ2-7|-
CASSLEPGSHEQYF
TGTGCCAGCAGCTTAGAGCCAGGGTCCCACGAGCAGTACTTC
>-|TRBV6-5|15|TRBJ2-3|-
CASSWRGASTDTQYF
TGTGCCAGCAGTTGGCGCGGGGCTAGCACAGATACGCAGTATTTT
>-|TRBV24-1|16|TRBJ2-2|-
CATSDLGRSNTGELFF
TGTGCCACCAGTGATCTGGGGAGGTCGAACACCGGGGAGCTGTTTTTT
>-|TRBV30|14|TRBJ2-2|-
CAWSQDFLTGELFF
TGTGCCTGGAGCCAGGACTTCCTAACCGGGGAGCTGTTTTTT
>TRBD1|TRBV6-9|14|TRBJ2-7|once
CASSYRTGGYEQYF
TGTGCCAGCAGTTATCGGACAGGGGGATACGAGCAGTACTTC
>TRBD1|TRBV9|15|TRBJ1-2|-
CASSARQGADYGYTF
TGTGCCAGCAGCGCCAGACAGGGGGCGGACTATGGCTACACCTTC
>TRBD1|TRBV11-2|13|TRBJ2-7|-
CASSQTGAGEQYF
TGTGCCAGCAGCCAGACAGGGGCTGGCGAGCAGTACTTC
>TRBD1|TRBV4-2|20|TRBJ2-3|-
CASSQRRSIKQGIAQDTQYF
TGTGCCAGCAGCCAACGCCGATCGATCAAACAGGGGATCGCACAAGATACGCAGTATTTT
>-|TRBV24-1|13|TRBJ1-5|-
CATSVGANTPQHF
TGTGCCACCAGTGTTGGGGCCAATACTCCCCAGCATTTT
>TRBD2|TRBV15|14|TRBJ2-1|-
CATKSGLAGNEQFF
TGTGCCACCAAATCGGGACTAGCTGGCAATGAGCAGTTCTTC
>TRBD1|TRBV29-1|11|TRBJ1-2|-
CSLGQEDGYTF
TGCAGCTTAGGACAGGAGGACGGCTACACCTTC
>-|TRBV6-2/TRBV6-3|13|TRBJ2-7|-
CASSYSPGYGQYF
TGTGCCAGCAGTTACTCGCCCGGGTACGGGCAGTACTTC
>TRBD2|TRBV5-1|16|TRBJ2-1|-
CASSAGTSGGQNEQFF
TGCGCCAGCAGCGCCGGGACTAGCGGGGGCCAAAATGAGCAGTTCTTC
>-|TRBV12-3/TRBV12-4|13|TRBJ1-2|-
CASSPTGNYGYTF
TGTGCCAGCAGCCCTACAGGGAACTATGGCTACACCTTC
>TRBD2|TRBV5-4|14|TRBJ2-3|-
CASSSDGRADTQYF
TGTGCCAGCAGCTCCGACGGGAGGGCGGATACGCAGTATTTT
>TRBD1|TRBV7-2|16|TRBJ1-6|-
CASSFTGANSDSPLHF
TGTGCCAGCAGCTTTACAGGGGCCAATTCAGATTCACCCCTCCACTTT
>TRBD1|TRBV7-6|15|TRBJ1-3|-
CASSRDRGVGNTIYF
TGTGCCAGCAGCCGCGACAGGGGAGTTGGAAACACCATATATTTT
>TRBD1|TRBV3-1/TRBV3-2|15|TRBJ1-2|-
CASSQATGTGYGYTF
TGTGCCAGCAGCCAAGCCACCGGGACAGGATATGGCTACACCTTC
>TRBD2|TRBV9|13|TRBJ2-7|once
CASSAAGGREQYF
TGTGCCAGCAGCGCAGCGGGAGGTCGCGAGCAGTACTTC
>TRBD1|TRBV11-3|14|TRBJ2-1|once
CASSRQGPYNEQFF
TGTGCCAGCTCCCGACAGGGGCCTTACAATGAGCAGTTCTTC
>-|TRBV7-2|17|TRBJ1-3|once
CASSLVPGGGAGNTIYF
TGTGCCAGCAGCTTAGTTCCGGGCGGGGGCGCTGGAAACACCATATATTTT
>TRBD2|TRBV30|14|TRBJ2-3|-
CAWSPGLATDTQYF
TGTGCCTGGAGTCCAGGACTAGCGACAGATACGCAGTATTTT
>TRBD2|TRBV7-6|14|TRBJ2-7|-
CASSFSSGTYEQYF
TGTGCCAGCAGCTTCTCTAGCGGTACCTACGAGCAGTACTTC
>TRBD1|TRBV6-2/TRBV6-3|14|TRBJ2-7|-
CASSYTGGVWEQYF
TGTGCCAGCAGTTACACAGGGGGCGTTTGGGAGCAGTACTTC
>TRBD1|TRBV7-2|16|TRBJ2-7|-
CASSLRGQGLTYEQYF
TGTGCCAGCAGCTTACGTGGACAGGGGCTAACCTACGAGCAGTACTTC
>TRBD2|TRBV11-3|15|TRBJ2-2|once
CASSVGGTGTGELFF
TGTGCCAGCAGCGTCGGGGGGACGGGCACCGGGGAGCTGTTTTTT
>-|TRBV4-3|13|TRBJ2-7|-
CASSQDRAYEQYF
TGCGCCAGCAGCCAAGATCGCGCCTACGAGCAGTACTTC
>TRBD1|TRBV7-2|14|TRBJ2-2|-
CASSPTGGSGELFF
TGTGCCAGCAGCCCGACAGGGGGCTCTGGGGAGCTGTTTTTT
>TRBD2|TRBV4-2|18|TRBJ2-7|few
CASSQTGLAGGTGYEQYF
TGTGCCAGCAGCCAGACGGGACTAGCGGGAGGGACTGGCTACGAGCAGTACTTC
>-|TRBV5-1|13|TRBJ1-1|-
CASIGGGRGKAFF
TGCGCCAGCATCGGGGGAGGGAGGGGTAAAGCTTTCTTT
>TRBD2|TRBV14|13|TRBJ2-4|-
CASGLAVGNIQYF
TGTGCCAGCGGACTAGCGGTCGGAAACATTCAGTACTTC
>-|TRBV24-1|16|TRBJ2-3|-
CATSGWAGSSTDTQYF
TGTGCCACCAGTGGATGGGCGGGATCCAGCACAGATACGCAGTATTTT
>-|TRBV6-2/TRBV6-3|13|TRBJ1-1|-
CASSYPDRSEAFF
TGTGCCAGCAGTTACCCTGACAGGAGCGAAGCTTTCTTT
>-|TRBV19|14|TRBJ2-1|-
CASSISVNYNEQFF
TGTGCCAGTAGTATTTCAGTAAACTACAATGAGCAGTTCTTC
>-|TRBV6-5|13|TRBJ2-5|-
CASRRGTQETQYF
TGTGCCAGCAGACGCGGGACGCAAGAGACCCAGTACTTC